The 9 T cell receptor beta chains listed next were all sequenced from one sample in a study of cytomegalovirus exposure and HLA in healthy donors. Primers for the PCR totalled 60 Vbeta and 13 Jbeta. The table came from immunoSEQ multiplex PCR; TCRdb's copy has only in-frame clones and leaves some out. In the table there are about 160,000 clones, around 82% of which are singletons. Sample: PBMCs. All receptors derive from a man aged 50 to 59 in good health and CMV-seropositive.

The chain carries TRBV30 and TRBJ1-5; D gene uncertain. Trimming left V 0 bases short and J 6 bases short, with 12 bases between. The CDR3 is 14 amino acids. Germline CDR1 and CDR2: GTSNPN and SVGIG (reference sequence). The CDR3 spells CAWSVSGYAQPQHF. DNA for the CDR3: TGTGCCTGGAGTGTATCGGGGTATGCTCAGCCCCAGCATTTT.

The rearrangement uses TRBV2 and TRBJ1-4; D is undetermined. The V end was cut by 6 bases, the J end by 6 bases, with 11 bases between. Germline CDR1 SNHLY, CDR2 FYNNEI. The CDR3 has 13 amino acids. CDR3 in DNA: TGTGCCAGCAGAGGAGACCGTTATGAAAAACTGTTTTTT. Translation: CASRGDRYEKLFF.

J is TRBJ2-7 and V is TRBV7-9; a possible D gene is TRBD1 (6 bases). Germline loops: CDR1 SEHNR, CDR2 FQNEAQ (reference sequence). V was cut by 1 base and J by 4 bases, with 11 bases left in between. The CDR3 has 14 amino acids. CDR3 bases: TGTGCCAGCAGCTTAGACAGGGATGGGTACGAGCAGTACTTC. Translation gives CASSLDRDGYEQYF.

The rearrangement uses TRBV11-2 and TRBJ2-3, with 11 bases aligning to TRBD2. The ends lost 1 base at V and 3 bases at J; junction bases unmatched: 9. This CDR3 is built from 18 residues. Germline CDR1 is SGHAT and CDR2 is FQNNGV. The CDR3 region is CASSLALTSGSTTDTQYF. CDR3 nucleotide sequence: TGTGCCAGCAGCTTAGCCCTTACTAGCGGGAGTACGACAGATACGCAGTATTTT. Combining the CDR3 with reference TRBV11-2 and TRBJ2-3 gives the whole variable domain EAGVAQSPRYKIIEKRQSVAFWCNPISGHATLYWYQQILGQGPKLLIQFQNNGVVDDSQLPKDRFSAERLKGVDSTLKIQPAKLEDSAVYLCASSLALTSGSTTDTQYFGPGTRLTVL.

This chain links TRBV19 with TRBJ2-7; TRBD1 aligns across 7 bases. V shed 9 bases and J 1 base; nucleotides not matched to a gene: 12. The CDR3 runs 15 residues. Germline V gene data show CDR1 as LNHDA and CDR2 as SQIVND (reference sequence). Here the CDR3 reads CASQEQGLASYEQYF. CDR3 in DNA: TGTGCCAGCCAAGAACAGGGGTTAGCGTCCTACGAGCAGTACTTC.

The DNA for the CDR3 is TGTGCCAGCAGTGAGGGGCGGTCTAGCGGAATCCACCAGTACTTC. Amino acids: CASSEGRSSGIHQYF. The chain couples TRBV2 to TRBJ2-7, with 7 bases identical to TRBD2. The germline CDR1 and CDR2 sequences are SNHLY and FYNNEI. V dropped 3 bases and J dropped 10; count of bases not matched to a gene: 15. This CDR3 is 15 amino acids long.

In this sample, this clone turned up once. The chain is built from TRBV15 and TRBJ1-5; the D is unclear. The CDR3 is 15 residues long. V lost 1 base to trimming and J lost 0 bases, with 7 bases between them. Germline V CDR1 and CDR2: LNHNV, YYDKDF (reference sequence). The CDR3 loop reads CATSRGRNSNQPQHF. Here the CDR3 DNA reads TGTGCCACCAGCAGAGGGAGGAATAGCAATCAGCCCCAGCATTTT.

The chain is built from TRBV5-4 and TRBJ2-3; maybe TRBD2 (5 bases). The CDR3 is 15 residues long. Germline CDR1 reads SGHNT; CDR2 reads YYREEE (reference sequence). V was trimmed by 0 bases and J by 2 bases, leaving 10 bases between them. The CDR3 loop reads CASSLGRRFTDTQYF. CDR3 sequence (DNA): TGTGCCAGCAGCTTGGGGAGGCGGTTCACAGATACGCAGTATTTT.

The chain employs TRBV9 and TRBJ2-3, with TRBD2 matching 8 bases. Trimming took 4 bases from V and 4 from J; bases not matched to a gene: 8. This CDR3 has 15 amino acids. Per the germline V gene, CDR1 is SGDLS and CDR2 is YYNGEE. The DNA of the CDR3 is TGTGCCAGCAGCTCCCCCTCAGCGGGGGCAGATACGCAGTATTTT. Protein product: CASSSPSAGADTQYF.